Listed below are T cell receptor beta chains from one sample, sequenced in a study of OX40 agonist ivuxolimab in advanced cancers. Sequencing used immunoSEQ multiplex PCR; TCRdb keeps in-frame clones, though not all of them. The sample records approximately 100,000 clones, approximately 90% being singletons. Sequencing was performed on CD4+ or CD8+ T cells sorted from blood, taken in a trial of the OX40 agonist ivuxolimab. These receptors were obtained from an adult with an advanced solid tumor such as melanoma, head and neck, liver or kidney cancer. Each CDR3 is given with its conserved first and last residue. A D gene is named only where the DNA matches it firmly. Rows may omit the clone size; those that give it use once, few, many or a size class.

clone size | J gene | V gene | D gene | CDR3 DNA | CDR3 protein
NA | TRBJ1-5 | TRBV10-3 | NA | TGTGCCATCAGTGGGGGACACGATCAGCCCCAGCATTTT | CAISGGHDQPQHF
NA | TRBJ2-7 | TRBV19 | NA | TGTGCCAGTAGTATAGTCGGGACATCCGAGCAGTACTTC | CASSIVGTSEQYF
NA | TRBJ1-1 | TRBV7-2 | NA | TGTGCCAGCAGCTTAGAGGGCAGCTACACTGAAGCTTTCTTT | CASSLEGSYTEAFF
NA | TRBJ2-7 | TRBV5-4 | TRBD1 | TGTGCCAGCAGCCTATCCGGGACAGGGCACTACGAGCAGTACTTC | CASSLSGTGHYEQYF
NA | TRBJ1-2 | TRBV19 | TRBD1 | TGTGCCAGTAGTCCTCCTACCGGGACAGGAGGCGGCTACACCTTC | CASSPPTGTGGGYTF
NA | TRBJ1-4 | TRBV6-5 | NA | TGTGCCAGCATCGGCCCTAATGAAAAACTGTTTTTT | CASIGPNEKLFF
few | TRBJ1-1 | TRBV7-9 | TRBD1 | TGTGCCAGCAGCCTAGGGCGGGACAGGGGATTGAACACTGAAGCTTTCTTT | CASSLGRDRGLNTEAFF
once | TRBJ1-2 | TRBV6-1 | NA | TGTGCCAGCAGCCTAGGGGGAACCGAGTATGGCTACACCTTC | CASSLGGTEYGYTF
NA | TRBJ2-1 | TRBV11-2 | NA | TGTGCCAGCAGCTTGGAAATACGTACCTCCTACAATGAGCAGTTCTTC | CASSLEIRTSYNEQFF
once | TRBJ1-2 | TRBV14 | NA | TGTGCCAGCAGCCAAGATAGGTGGAATAACTATGGCTACACCTTC | CASSQDRWNNYGYTF
NA | TRBJ1-3 | TRBV12-2 | NA | NA | CASRFHPVGVGNTIYF
NA | TRBJ1-1 | TRBV2 | NA | TGTGCCAGCAGGACCACGGGGGTCCTGAACACTGAAGCTTTCTTT | CASRTTGVLNTEAFF
NA | TRBJ2-7 | TRBV5-4 | NA | TGTGCCAGCAGCTTGGATTTAGCGGTAATAGTGGGGGGTGCCTACGAGCAGTACTTC | CASSLDLAVIVGGAYEQYF
NA | TRBJ1-2 | TRBV6-5 | NA | TGTGCCAGCAGTTACTCGATGGGCAGGGCAAGTGGCTACACCTTC | CASSYSMGRASGYTF
NA | TRBJ1-1 | TRBV6-5 | TRBD1 | TGTGCCAGCAGTTCCTGGGACAGACTGAACACTGAAGCTTTCTTT | CASSSWDRLNTEAFF
NA | TRBJ1-2 | TRBV27 | TRBD1 | TGTGCCAGCAGTTTAATGGTTTCGTCAGGGGGCGTCTATGGCTACACCTTC | CASSLMVSSGGVYGYTF
NA | TRBJ1-1 | TRBV9 | NA | TGTGCCAGCAGCGTAGGGCGGGGGAACACTGAAGCTTTCTTT | CASSVGRGNTEAFF
NA | TRBJ1-1 | TRBV2 | TRBD1 | TGTGCCAGCAACAGGGGGCAGGGGGCTGAAGCTTTCTTT | CASNRGQGAEAFF
NA | TRBJ1-1 | TRBV5-1 | NA | TGCGCCAGCAGCTTGCTGACGGAAAACACTGAGGCTTTCTTT | CASSLLTENTEAFF
NA | TRBJ1-1 | TRBV5-1 | NA | TGCGCCAGCAGCTTGGCGGGCCCGGCAGTCTTCGAAGCTTTCTTT | CASSLAGPAVFEAFF
NA | TRBJ1-1 | TRBV7-8 | NA | TGTGCCAGCAGCCCCCGCCCCTTCACTGAAGCTTTCTTT | CASSPRPFTEAFF
NA | TRBJ2-2 | TRBV11-2 | NA | TGTGCCAGCAGTACAATCCCGGGCACCGGGGAGCTGTTTTTT | CASSTIPGTGELFF
NA | TRBJ2-5 | TRBV2 | TRBD2 | TGTGCCAGCAACACTGGACTAGCGGGAGGGGAGACCCAGTACTTC | CASNTGLAGGETQYF
NA | TRBJ1-1 | TRBV7-3 | NA | TGTGCCAGCAGCTTACTTTCTATAACGGCGAACACTGAAGCTTTCTTT | CASSLLSITANTEAFF
NA | TRBJ1-1 | TRBV7-3 | NA | TGTGCCAGCAGCTTTCGAGGGGGGAACACTGAAGCTTTCTTT | CASSFRGGNTEAFF
few | TRBJ1-5 | TRBV5-5 | TRBD1 | TGTGCCAGCAGCACGATACAGGGGGCTGCGGATCAGCCCCAGCATTTT | CASSTIQGAADQPQHF
once | TRBJ2-2 | TRBV6-1 | NA | TGTGCCAGCAGTGAAGTGCGAGGGAACACCGGGGAGCTGTTTTTT | CASSEVRGNTGELFF
once | TRBJ1-3 | TRBV6-5 | NA | TGTGCCAGCAGTTACGATAGGGGTGCCGCTGGAAACACCATATATTTT | CASSYDRGAAGNTIYF
NA | TRBJ2-2 | TRBV10-3 | NA | TGTGCCATCAATCCTGGGGAAGCCACCGGGGAGCTGTTTTTT | CAINPGEATGELFF
NA | TRBJ1-1 | TRBV18 | NA | TGTGCCAGCTCCGACTCGACAGTGAACACTGAAGCTTTCTTT | CASSDSTVNTEAFF
NA | TRBJ2-5 | TRBV7-7 | NA | TGTGCTAGCAGCCTAGGGGCGGGCCAAGAGACCCAGTACTTC | CASSLGAGQETQYF
NA | TRBJ1-1 | TRBV5-1 | NA | TGCGCCAGCTCAGAGGGGGACACTGAAGCTTTCTTT | CASSEGDTEAFF
NA | TRBJ2-5 | TRBV7-9 | TRBD1 | TGTGCCAGCAGCCTCGACAGGGTCGAAGAGACCCAGTACTTC | CASSLDRVEETQYF
NA | TRBJ1-1 | TRBV18 | NA | TGTGCCAGCTCACCCGGGACCGGGAACACTGAAGCTTTCTTT | CASSPGTGNTEAFF
NA | TRBJ1-1 | TRBV5-5 | NA | TGTGCCAGCAGCCCCCCCGGGGGAACTGAAGCTTTCTTT | CASSPPGGTEAFF
NA | TRBJ1-1 | TRBV5-1 | TRBD1 | TGCGCCAGCAGCTTGGGGGGACAGGGAAACACTGAAGCTTTCTTT | CASSLGGQGNTEAFF
NA | TRBJ2-1 | TRBV4-2 | NA | TGTGCCAGCAGCCAAGGAGGGGACCCTTACAATGAGCAGTTCTTC | CASSQGGDPYNEQFF
NA | TRBJ1-5 | TRBV25-1 | NA | TGTGCCAGCACCATTAAACGGGGGGATCAGCCCCAGCATTTT | CASTIKRGDQPQHF
NA | TRBJ1-5 | TRBV6-1 | NA | TGTGCCAGCAGTGAAGCGTGGCAGGGGCAGCCCCAGCATTTT | CASSEAWQGQPQHF
once | TRBJ2-3 | TRBV11-3 | NA | TGTGCCAGCAGCTCGCAGGGTCCAGATACGCAGTATTTT | CASSSQGPDTQYF
NA | TRBJ2-2 | TRBV9 | NA | TGTGCCAGCAGCGTAGTGGACACCTCGAACACCGGGGAGCTGTTTTTT | CASSVVDTSNTGELFF
NA | TRBJ2-6 | TRBV11-2 | NA | TGTGCCAGCAGCTTAGGAACAGGGTGGTCTGGGGCCAACGTCCTGACTTTC | CASSLGTGWSGANVLTF
NA | TRBJ2-5 | TRBV20-1 | NA | TGCAGTGCTTTGGGGTGGGAGACCCAGTACTTC | CSALGWETQYF
NA | TRBJ2-2 | TRBV7-8 | NA | TGTGCCAGCAGCCGGACAGTGATTAGCACCGGGGAGCTGTTTTTT | CASSRTVISTGELFF
NA | TRBJ2-2 | TRBV11-3 | TRBD2 | TGTGCCAGCAGCTCCGGGGAGGGCAGGGCGGACACCGGGGAGCTGTTTTTT | CASSSGEGRADTGELFF
NA | TRBJ1-3 | TRBV19 | NA | TGTGCCAGTACCATGCTCGTGGGACAAGGACTACTCTCTGGAAACACCATATATTTT | CASTMLVGQGLLSGNTIYF
NA | TRBJ2-5 | TRBV4-2 | NA | TGTGCCAGCAGCAATCCGGGGGACCAAGAGACCCAGTACTTC | CASSNPGDQETQYF
NA | TRBJ2-1 | TRBV10-3 | TRBD2 | TGTGCCATCGGGAGTGGGGGACTATTGAATGAGCAGTTCTTC | CAIGSGGLLNEQFF
NA | TRBJ2-7 | TRBV18 | NA | TGTGCCAGCTCACCACGGGACCCCCGGTCAGGGTACGAGCAGTACTTC | CASSPRDPRSGYEQYF
NA | TRBJ2-4 | TRBV7-6 | TRBD1 | TGTGCCAGCAGCCCTGAGTGGACAGGGTTGTCCAAAAACATTCAGTACTTC | CASSPEWTGLSKNIQYF
NA | TRBJ2-5 | TRBV10-1 | NA | TGCGCCAGCAGCTCAGGACAGATGGAAGAGACCCAGTACTTC | CASSSGQMEETQYF
NA | TRBJ2-3 | TRBV5-1 | TRBD1 | TGCGCCAGCAGCTTCGGGACAGGGGCAGATACGCAGTATTTT | CASSFGTGADTQYF
NA | TRBJ2-6 | TRBV2 | NA | TGTGCCAGCAGTGGGGTCTCTGGGGCCAACGTCCTGACTTTC | CASSGVSGANVLTF
NA | TRBJ2-5 | TRBV18 | NA | TGTGCCAGCTCACCGGGACTCCAAGAGACCCAGTACTTC | CASSPGLQETQYF
NA | TRBJ1-6 | TRBV9 | NA | TGTGCCAGCAGCGTAGCTAAGTTCGAGTCCCTCCACTTT | CASSVAKFESLHF